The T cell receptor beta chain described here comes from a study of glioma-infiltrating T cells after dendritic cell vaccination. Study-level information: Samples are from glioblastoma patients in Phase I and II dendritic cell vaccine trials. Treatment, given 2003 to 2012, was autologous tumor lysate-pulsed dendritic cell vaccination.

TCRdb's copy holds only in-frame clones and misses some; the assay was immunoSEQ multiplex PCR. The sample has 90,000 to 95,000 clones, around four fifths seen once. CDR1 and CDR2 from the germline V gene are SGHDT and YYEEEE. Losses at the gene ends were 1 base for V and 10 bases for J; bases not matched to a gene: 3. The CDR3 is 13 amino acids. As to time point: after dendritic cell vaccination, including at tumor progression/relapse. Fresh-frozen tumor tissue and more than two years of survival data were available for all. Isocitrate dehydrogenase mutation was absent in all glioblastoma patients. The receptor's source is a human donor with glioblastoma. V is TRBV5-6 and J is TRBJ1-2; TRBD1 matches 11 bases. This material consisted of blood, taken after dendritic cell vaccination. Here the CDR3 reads CASSLRTGGVYTF. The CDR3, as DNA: TGTGCCAGCAGCTTGAGGACAGGGGGCGTCTACACCTTC.